Described below is a single T cell receptor (beta chain) sequence and its context. Its specificity is unknown. The sample is drawn from a study of CD8 T cells in ankylosing spondylitis. For TCR beta, libraries came from quantitative 5'-RACE with molecular barcodes. From the 5' RACE reads, TCRdb called clonotypes with MiXCR, one entry per CDR3 protein. The data show fewer than 250,000 distinct CDR3 sequences, under 12% seen once. Study outcomes and limitations: Disease-linked clones were CD8+ and relatively rare in peripheral blood. Characteristic, it appeared, of ankylosing spondylitis blood was a TCR beta motif of fewer than 10 highly homologous variants. Clones linked to disease were reported to show significant enrichment in matched ankylosing spondylitis synovial fluid.

This sequence was found in a male donor with ankylosing spondylitis or in good health (not recorded which). Sequenced: blood, either unsorted or a sorted T cell fraction (not recorded which).

The DNA of the CDR3 is TGTGCCAGCAGCCGTATCCGGGACGCCCAAGAGACCCAGTACTTC. Translating gives CASSRIRDAQETQYF. The V gene is TRBV3-1, the J gene TRBJ2-5, with D possibly called TRBD1 or TRBD2 (5 bases each). V was trimmed by 4 bases and J by 1 base, leaving 13 bases between them. CDR1 and CDR2 (germline): LGHDT, YNNKEL (reference sequence). The CDR3 totals 15 residues.